This is a list of T cell receptor beta chains from one sample in a study of T cell responses to AZD1222 COVID-19 vaccine. The assay was immunoSEQ multiplex PCR, and TCRdb's table has in-frame clones only and misses some. The data show tens of thousands of clones, roughly 90% seen once. The specimen was peripheral blood, collected 28 days after the second AZD1222 dose. The receptors originated from an adult who received the AZD1222 COVID-19 vaccine. Each CDR3 is given with its conserved first and last residue. D genes are given only for firm matches. Size is stated for part of the rows, as once, few or many counts, or as a class when the clone is expanded.

D gene: TRBD1
J gene: TRBJ1-6
V gene: TRBV19
clone size: NA
CDR3 DNA: TGTGCCAGTAGTATATTGACAGGGGGCGCAAAACCTTCACCCCTCCACTTT
CDR3 protein: CASSILTGGAKPSPLHF

D gene: NA
J gene: TRBJ2-1
V gene: TRBV29-1
clone size: NA
CDR3 DNA: TGCATAGCCGGAGGGCCGACTTACAATGAGCAGTTCTTC
CDR3 protein: CIAGGPTYNEQFF

D gene: TRBD1
J gene: TRBJ2-1
V gene: TRBV19
clone size: NA
CDR3 DNA: TGTGCCAGTAGTACCGGGACAGACTACAATGAGCAGTTCTTC
CDR3 protein: CASSTGTDYNEQFF

D gene: NA
J gene: TRBJ2-1
V gene: TRBV7-9
clone size: few
CDR3 DNA: TGTGCCAGCAGCTCCCTAGCCCTCGTGGGGGACAATGAGCAGTTCTTC
CDR3 protein: CASSSLALVGDNEQFF

D gene: NA
J gene: TRBJ2-7
V gene: TRBV12-3/TRBV12-4
clone size: NA
CDR3 DNA: TGTGCCAGCACTAGTCATGGGTCGGACGAGCAGTACTTC
CDR3 protein: CASTSHGSDEQYF

D gene: TRBD2
J gene: TRBJ2-3
V gene: TRBV30
clone size: NA
CDR3 DNA: TGTGCCTGGAGTTCTAGCGGGAGAGGCACAGATACGCAGTATTTT
CDR3 protein: CAWSSSGRGTDTQYF

D gene: NA
J gene: TRBJ1-5
V gene: TRBV7-2
clone size: NA
CDR3 DNA: TGTGCCAGCGGCAGGGAAGATGTTCAGCCCCAGCATTTT
CDR3 protein: CASGREDVQPQHF

D gene: NA
J gene: TRBJ1-1
V gene: TRBV28
clone size: NA
CDR3 DNA: TGTGCCAGCAGTTTTTCGGCAGCACGCATGAACACTGAAGCTTTCTTT
CDR3 protein: CASSFSAARMNTEAFF

D gene: NA
J gene: TRBJ1-2
V gene: TRBV6-1
clone size: NA
CDR3 DNA: TGTGCCAGCAGTGAAGTTCTCTTGCACGCTGACGGCTACACCTTC
CDR3 protein: CASSEVLLHADGYTF

D gene: NA
J gene: TRBJ1-2
V gene: TRBV6-1
clone size: once
CDR3 DNA: TGTGCCAGCAGTGAAGTGCGGGGTTATGGCTACACCTTC
CDR3 protein: CASSEVRGYGYTF

D gene: NA
J gene: TRBJ1-5
V gene: TRBV30
clone size: NA
CDR3 DNA: TGTGCCTGGAGTGTAACAGGCGGTCAGCCCCAGCATTTT
CDR3 protein: CAWSVTGGQPQHF

D gene: NA
J gene: TRBJ1-1
V gene: TRBV4-3
clone size: NA
CDR3 DNA: TGCGCCAGCAGCCAAGAACAGGGTTTAGAAGCTTTCTTT
CDR3 protein: CASSQEQGLEAFF

D gene: NA
J gene: TRBJ1-2
V gene: TRBV7-9
clone size: NA
CDR3 DNA: TGTGCCAGCAGCATGGGAGGACAGAACTATGGCTACACCTTC
CDR3 protein: CASSMGGQNYGYTF

D gene: NA
J gene: TRBJ1-1
V gene: TRBV27
clone size: NA
CDR3 DNA: TGTGCCAGCAGTTTTGGGGGTAGCACTGAAGCTTTCTTT
CDR3 protein: CASSFGGSTEAFF

D gene: NA
J gene: TRBJ2-2
V gene: TRBV6-1
clone size: NA
CDR3 DNA: TGTGCCAGCAGTGATAGATACAGGGGGGGCACCGGGGAGCTGTTTTTT
CDR3 protein: CASSDRYRGGTGELFF

D gene: NA
J gene: TRBJ2-1
V gene: TRBV5-1
clone size: NA
CDR3 DNA: TGCGCCAGCAGCAGTACAGGGAATTATAAGAATGAGCAGTTCTTC
CDR3 protein: CASSSTGNYKNEQFF

D gene: NA
J gene: TRBJ1-2
V gene: TRBV7-2
clone size: NA
CDR3 DNA: TGTGCCAGCAGCTTTCTACAGGGATATGGCTACACCTTC
CDR3 protein: CASSFLQGYGYTF

D gene: NA
J gene: TRBJ1-1
V gene: TRBV15
clone size: NA
CDR3 DNA: TGTGCCACCAGCAGAGCCAGGGGAGCGGGCATGAACACTGAAGCTTTCTTT
CDR3 protein: CATSRARGAGMNTEAFF

D gene: TRBD1
J gene: TRBJ2-5
V gene: TRBV5-1
clone size: once
CDR3 DNA: TGCGCCAGCAGTAAGTCTCCAGGGGGCGCGGGAGAGACCCAGTACTTC
CDR3 protein: CASSKSPGGAGETQYF

D gene: NA
J gene: TRBJ2-7
V gene: TRBV9
clone size: NA
CDR3 DNA: TGTGCCAGCAGCGTAGGTCTGGACCCCTACGAGCAGTACTTC
CDR3 protein: CASSVGLDPYEQYF

D gene: NA
J gene: TRBJ1-2
V gene: TRBV9
clone size: NA
CDR3 DNA: TGTGCCAGCAGCGTAATGAAAAACAGTTACACCTTC
CDR3 protein: CASSVMKNSYTF

D gene: TRBD1
J gene: TRBJ1-4
V gene: TRBV28
clone size: once
CDR3 DNA: TGTGCCAGCAGCATCCGCTACAGGGGGCGAAATGAAAAACTGTTTTTT
CDR3 protein: CASSIRYRGRNEKLFF

D gene: TRBD1
J gene: TRBJ2-1
V gene: TRBV3-1/TRBV3-2
clone size: NA
CDR3 DNA: TGTGCCAGCAGCCAAGATCGACAGGGGTACAATGAGCAGTTCTTC
CDR3 protein: CASSQDRQGYNEQFF

D gene: NA
J gene: TRBJ1-5
V gene: TRBV6-2/TRBV6-3
clone size: once
CDR3 DNA: TGTGCCAGCAGCCCCTATAGGGGTCAGGGCAATCAGCCCCAGCATTTT
CDR3 protein: CASSPYRGQGNQPQHF

D gene: TRBD2
J gene: TRBJ2-1
V gene: TRBV3-1/TRBV3-2
clone size: NA
CDR3 DNA: TGTGCCAGCAGGCTAGCGGTGAACAATGAGCAGTTCTTC
CDR3 protein: CASRLAVNNEQFF

D gene: TRBD2
J gene: TRBJ2-7
V gene: TRBV7-2
clone size: NA
CDR3 DNA: TGTGCCAGCAGCTTAGACTTCCGGGCGGGAGTGTACGAGCAGTACTTC
CDR3 protein: CASSLDFRAGVYEQYF

D gene: NA
J gene: TRBJ1-1
V gene: TRBV27
clone size: NA
CDR3 DNA: TGTGCCAGCAGTACTATACGGCCCCAAGACTATGAAGCTTTCTTT
CDR3 protein: CASSTIRPQDYEAFF

D gene: TRBD1
J gene: TRBJ1-2
V gene: TRBV19
clone size: NA
CDR3 DNA: TGTGCCAGTAGTGAAAACAGGGGGCCAGGCTATGGCTACACCTTC
CDR3 protein: CASSENRGPGYGYTF

D gene: TRBD1
J gene: TRBJ2-7
V gene: TRBV12-3/TRBV12-4
clone size: few
CDR3 DNA: TGTGCCAGCTCAGAGACAGGGACCGACGAGCAGTACTTC
CDR3 protein: CASSETGTDEQYF

D gene: NA
J gene: TRBJ1-5
V gene: TRBV5-4
clone size: NA
CDR3 DNA: TGTGCCAGCAGCTTGGGAGGGGATCAGCCCCAGCATTTT
CDR3 protein: CASSLGGDQPQHF

D gene: NA
J gene: TRBJ2-6
V gene: TRBV6-2/TRBV6-3
clone size: NA
CDR3 DNA: TGTGCCAGCAGTTACGGTAGGGCTGGGGCCAACGTCCTGACTTTC
CDR3 protein: CASSYGRAGANVLTF

D gene: NA
J gene: TRBJ2-4
V gene: TRBV30
clone size: NA
CDR3 DNA: TGTGCCTGGAGTTCAGGAGGGAACATTCAGTACTTC
CDR3 protein: CAWSSGGNIQYF

D gene: NA
J gene: TRBJ1-2
V gene: TRBV28
clone size: NA
CDR3 DNA: TGTGCCAGCAGCCCTTATGGGGGGGCCAACTATGGCTACACCTTC
CDR3 protein: CASSPYGGANYGYTF

D gene: TRBD1
J gene: TRBJ2-4
V gene: TRBV28
clone size: NA
CDR3 DNA: TGTGCCAGCAGCCTAGGATCAGGGGGAGCGGCCAAAAACATTCAGTACTTC
CDR3 protein: CASSLGSGGAAKNIQYF

D gene: TRBD1
J gene: TRBJ2-7
V gene: TRBV13
clone size: NA
CDR3 DNA: TGTGCCAGCAGCCGCCAGACAGGGGTTCCCTACGAGCAGTACTTC
CDR3 protein: CASSRQTGVPYEQYF

D gene: NA
J gene: TRBJ2-3
V gene: TRBV19
clone size: NA
CDR3 DNA: TGTGCCAGTAGTAGCTTCTTTGCCCGGTGGGGTTACACAGATACGCAGTATTTT
CDR3 protein: CASSSFFARWGYTDTQYF

D gene: NA
J gene: TRBJ2-6
V gene: TRBV20-1
clone size: NA
CDR3 DNA: TGCAGTGCTAGTTCCGCGTCTGGGGCCAACGTCCTGACTTTC
CDR3 protein: CSASSASGANVLTF

D gene: TRBD1
J gene: TRBJ1-5
V gene: TRBV2
clone size: NA
CDR3 DNA: TGTGCCAGCAGTGATGACAGGGGGGAGGGTCAGCCCCAGCATTTT
CDR3 protein: CASSDDRGEGQPQHF

D gene: NA
J gene: TRBJ2-3
V gene: TRBV6-1
clone size: NA
CDR3 DNA: TGTGCCAGCAGTGATAGGCGGGCGGACTCTAGCACAGATACGCAGTATTTT
CDR3 protein: CASSDRRADSSTDTQYF

D gene: TRBD1
J gene: TRBJ1-1
V gene: TRBV19
clone size: NA
CDR3 DNA: TGTGCCAGTAGTATTAGGACAGGCGACACTGAAGCTTTCTTT
CDR3 protein: CASSIRTGDTEAFF

D gene: TRBD1
J gene: TRBJ1-1
V gene: TRBV15
clone size: NA
CDR3 DNA: TGTGCCACCAGCACTGGGGGACAGTACATGAACACTGAAGCTTTCTTT
CDR3 protein: CATSTGGQYMNTEAFF

D gene: NA
J gene: TRBJ2-1
V gene: TRBV6-5
clone size: NA
CDR3 DNA: TGTGCCAGCACCATCTCGACGGGGTTTGAGCAGTTCTTC
CDR3 protein: CASTISTGFEQFF

D gene: NA
J gene: TRBJ2-3
V gene: TRBV11-3
clone size: once
CDR3 DNA: TGTGCCAGCAGCTTTCAGGGAACAGATACGCAGTATTTT
CDR3 protein: CASSFQGTDTQYF

D gene: TRBD1
J gene: TRBJ2-2
V gene: TRBV6-4
clone size: medium-sized
CDR3 DNA: TGTGCCAGCAGCGAAGGGACAGCCACCGGGGAGCTGTTTTTT
CDR3 protein: CASSEGTATGELFF

D gene: NA
J gene: TRBJ2-1
V gene: TRBV15
clone size: NA
CDR3 DNA: TGTGCCACCAGCAGAGATGGGTCACCCTACAATGAGCAGTTCTTC
CDR3 protein: CATSRDGSPYNEQFF

D gene: TRBD1
J gene: TRBJ2-6
V gene: TRBV7-2
clone size: NA
CDR3 DNA: TGTGCCAGCAGCTCGCCCACAGGGGGCGCGACTGGGGCCAACGTCCTGACTTTC
CDR3 protein: CASSSPTGGATGANVLTF

D gene: TRBD1
J gene: TRBJ2-2
V gene: TRBV5-1
clone size: once
CDR3 DNA: TGCGCCAGGCCAGAGGGGGCCCAGAACACCGGGGAGCTGTTTTTT
CDR3 protein: CARPEGAQNTGELFF

D gene: NA
J gene: TRBJ1-5
V gene: TRBV27
clone size: medium-sized
CDR3 DNA: TGTGCCAGCAGTTTATCAGCTGCGAGCAATCAGCCCCAGCATTTT
CDR3 protein: CASSLSAASNQPQHF

D gene: TRBD1
J gene: TRBJ2-1
V gene: TRBV11-3
clone size: NA
CDR3 DNA: TGTGCCAGCAGCTTAGGTGGGACAGGGGGTGAGCAGTTCTTC
CDR3 protein: CASSLGGTGGEQFF

D gene: NA
J gene: TRBJ1-4
V gene: TRBV18
clone size: NA
CDR3 DNA: TGTGCCAGCTCACCGTCAACCGGAAAACTGTTTTTT
CDR3 protein: CASSPSTGKLFF

D gene: TRBD1
J gene: TRBJ1-1
V gene: TRBV5-1
clone size: NA
CDR3 DNA: TGCGCCAGCAGCTTTAGACGGACAGGGGGCCCCATGAACACTGAAGCTTTCTTT
CDR3 protein: CASSFRRTGGPMNTEAFF

D gene: TRBD1
J gene: TRBJ1-1
V gene: TRBV19
clone size: NA
CDR3 DNA: TGTGCCAGTAGTATAACAGGGGTTTACACTGAAGCTTTCTTT
CDR3 protein: CASSITGVYTEAFF

D gene: NA
J gene: TRBJ2-3
V gene: TRBV9
clone size: medium-sized
CDR3 DNA: TGTGCCAGCAGCCCCTCCGTACAGGGCGGCACAGATACGCAGTATTTT
CDR3 protein: CASSPSVQGGTDTQYF

D gene: NA
J gene: TRBJ2-3
V gene: TRBV5-4
clone size: NA
CDR3 DNA: TGTGCCAGCAGCTTGGGCGGAGGCACAGATACGCAGTATTTT
CDR3 protein: CASSLGGGTDTQYF

D gene: TRBD2
J gene: TRBJ2-1
V gene: TRBV5-1
clone size: NA
CDR3 DNA: TGCGCCAGCAGCTTGTCTAGCGGGAGGGCTTACTACAATGAGCAGTTCTTC
CDR3 protein: CASSLSSGRAYYNEQFF

D gene: NA
J gene: TRBJ1-1
V gene: TRBV3-1/TRBV3-2
clone size: NA
CDR3 DNA: TGTGCCAGCAGCTCCCCAGGCGCTGAAGCTTTCTTT
CDR3 protein: CASSSPGAEAFF

D gene: TRBD1
J gene: TRBJ1-1
V gene: TRBV5-1
clone size: NA
CDR3 DNA: TGCGCCAGCAGCCAAGAAATCGACAGGGGTTGGGACGAAGCTTTCTTT
CDR3 protein: CASSQEIDRGWDEAFF

D gene: TRBD2
J gene: TRBJ2-1
V gene: TRBV30
clone size: NA
CDR3 DNA: TGTGCCTGGAGTGTATTGGCGGGAGGCTACAATGAGCAGTTCTTC
CDR3 protein: CAWSVLAGGYNEQFF

D gene: NA
J gene: TRBJ1-3
V gene: TRBV5-5
clone size: NA
CDR3 DNA: TGTGCCAGCAGCGGAGGGGTCTCTGGAAACACCATATATTTT
CDR3 protein: CASSGGVSGNTIYF